This entry lists 13 T cell receptor beta chains sequenced from one sample in a study of T cells in Graves' hyperthyroidism and ophthalmopathy. Amplified TCR beta CDR3 regions came from RNA transcripts. First-round RT-PCR targeting the TCR CDR3 was performed with the HTBI primer set. TCRdb ran MiXCR on the multiplex PCR reads and lists one entry per CDR3 protein. This table holds about 510,000 distinct CDR3 sequences, about 14% found once. The material sequenced was blood. Source of these receptors: a woman in her forties with Graves' hyperthyroidism.

This clonotype was observed a few times. The chain employs TRBV7-9 and TRBJ2-3, with 14 nucleotides matching TRBD2. The germline V gene has CDR1 SEHNR and CDR2 FQNEAQ (reference sequence). The CDR3 is made up of 14 amino acids. V was clipped by 8 bases and J by 8 bases; unmatched bases: 6. Here the CDR3 reads CASGVGLAGGTQYF. CDR3 sequence (DNA): TGTGCCAGCGGCGTCGGACTAGCGGGAGGTACGCAGTATTTT.

This clonotype was found many times. This chain links TRBV7-2 with TRBJ1-2; 10 bases match TRBD1. Per germline, CDR1 SGHTA and CDR2 FQGNSA. There are 15 residues in the CDR3. Trimming took 5 bases from V and 8 from J; bases not matched to a gene: 11. CDR3 bases: TGTGCCAGCAGCCCCCAGTGGGGACAGGGGTACGGCTACACCTTC. It is translated as CASSPQWGQGYGYTF.

This clonotype occurred a few times. This chain links TRBV27 with TRBJ1-5; 7 bases are a match to TRBD1. Germline V lookup: CDR1 MNHEY, CDR2 SMNVEV (reference sequence). V lost 5 bases to trimming and J lost 6 bases; unmatched junction nucleotides: 7. This CDR3 region has 14 residues. The CDR3 reads CASSVTGVAQPQHF. The CDR3 DNA is TGTGCCAGCAGTGTTACAGGGGTTGCTCAGCCCCAGCATTTT.

Note on this clonotype: Compared with germline, one end of the junction differs, possibly owing to a read error. The V call is TRBV3-1, the J call TRBJ2-7; the match to TRBD2 covers 8 bases. Germline CDR1 and CDR2: LGHDT and YNNKEL (reference sequence). The CDR3 loop spans 16 amino acids. As DNA, the CDR3 is TGTGCCAGCAGCCGATCCTTGCGGGAGGCGTCCTGCGAGCAGTACTTC. Its translation is CASSRSLREASCEQYF.

The chain has TRBV28 and TRBJ1-6; the D is unclear. The ends were cut back, 1 base at V and 8 bases at J, with 6 bases in the middle. The CDR3 covers 13 residues. CDR1 MDHEN and CDR2 SYDVKM come from the germline V gene. The CDR3 here is CASSLSLDSPLHF. The CDR3 DNA sequence: TGTGCCAGCAGTTTATCCCTGGATTCACCCCTCCACTTT.

In this sample, this clonotype turned up many times. This sequence joins TRBV12-5 and TRBJ2-3, with 8 bases identical to TRBD1. This CDR3 is built from 21 residues. V was pared by 0 bases and J by 2 bases, with 19 bases of the junction left unmatched. The V gene's germline CDR1 is LGHNT and CDR2 FRNRAP. The CDR3 DNA sequence: TGTGCTAGTGGTTTGGTAGAGGCTGTGAGGACAGGGACTCCTTACACAGATACGCAGTATTTT. Translating it yields CASGLVEAVRTGTPYTDTQYF.

The CDR3 reads CASSSDRAPLSNQPQHF. The DNA for the CDR3 is TGTGCCAGCAGCTCGGACAGGGCGCCCCTTAGCAATCAGCCCCAGCATTTT. This chain connects TRBV6-1 to TRBJ1-5, with 8 bases matching TRBD1. The CDR3 contains 17 residues. Germline V CDR1 and CDR2: MNHNS, SASEGT. V gave up 6 bases and J gave up 0 bases; unmatched junction bases: 10.

At least ten counts were recorded for this clonotype. J is TRBJ2-7 and V is TRBV3-1; D is perhaps TRBD2 (6 bases). The V gene lost 3 bases and the J gene lost 4 bases, with 16 bases spanning the gap. Germline lookup yields CDR1 LGHDT and CDR2 YNNKEL (reference sequence). The CDR3 spans 15 residues. As DNA, the CDR3 is TGTGCCAGCAGCCAGGGAGGAGGAGGAGGGTACGAGCAGTACTTC. It translates to CASSQGGGGGYEQYF.

This clonotype was observed many times. The chain carries TRBV27 and TRBJ2-3, with 7 bases lining up with TRBD2. The ends lost 8 bases at V and 0 bases at J; junction bases unmatched: 5. Germline CDR1 and CDR2: MNHEY and SMNVEV (reference sequence). This CDR3 contains 14 residues. For the CDR3, the DNA is TGTGCCAGCGGGGAGCGGGGTAGCACAGATACGCAGTATTTT. Translation gives CASGERGSTDTQYF.

This chain uses TRBV4-1 with TRBJ2-1; 7 positions agree with TRBD2. V was pared by 4 bases and J by 10 bases, with 7 bases of the junction left unmatched. Germline V gene lookup returns CDR1 MGHRA and CDR2 YSYEKL. This CDR3 spans 13 amino acids. CDR3 sequence: CASSLILGGEQFF. CDR3 DNA: TGCGCCAGCAGCCTAATACTGGGAGGGGAGCAGTTCTTC.

This clonotype was recorded many times. The J gene is TRBJ2-7, the V gene TRBV10-3; 9 bases match TRBD2. The CDR3 loop spans 14 amino acids. The V segment lost 2 bases and the J segment 6 bases; nucleotides outside the gene matches: 5. Germline assignment: CDR1 ENHRY and CDR2 SYGVKD. The CDR3 sequence is CAISEKREVSEQYF. The DNA for the CDR3 is TGTGCCATCAGTGAGAAGCGGGAGGTTAGCGAGCAGTACTTC.

The table lists this clonotype with many counts. The chain couples TRBV4-1 to TRBJ1-1; 8 nucleotides match TRBD1. The V segment lost 2 bases and the J segment 6 bases; nucleotides outside the gene matches: 11. CDR1 and CDR2 from the germline V gene are MGHRA and YSYEKL. The CDR3 is 16 amino acids. The DNA of the CDR3 is TGCGCCAGCAGCCAATCTCGCGGGACAGGTGCCCCTGAAGCTTTCTTT. This codes for CASSQSRGTGAPEAFF.

The rearrangement joins TRBV4-2 to TRBJ2-1; D gene unclear. Per the germline V gene, CDR1 is LGHNA and CDR2 is YNFKEQ. The CDR3 loop spans 17 amino acids. The V gene lost 0 bases and the J gene lost 4 bases, with 16 bases spanning the gap. CDR3 sequence: CASSQDGFTELYNEQFF. The DNA for the CDR3 is TGTGCCAGCAGCCAAGATGGGTTTACAGAGCTATACAATGAGCAGTTCTTC.